These T cell receptor beta chains were read from a single sample in a study of T cell changes during pregnancy in multiple sclerosis. This table comes from immunoSEQ multiplex PCR, and its TCRdb copy is limited to in-frame clones, with some not included. The table has 90,000 to 120,000 clones, 90% to 95% seen once. Sequences were derived from peripheral blood, sampled after pregnancy. The receptors come from a female donor with multiple sclerosis, enrolled in a pregnancy study. Both conserved end residues are part of each CDR3. A D gene is named only where the DNA matches it firmly. Clone sizes are given selectively: once, few, many, or a class where the clone is expanded.

>-|TRBJ1-6|TRBV5-1|TRBD1
CASTSTPGTDNSPLHF
TGCGCCAGCACATCAACCCCTGGGACAGATAATTCACCCCTCCACTTT
>-|TRBJ1-3|TRBV2|-
CASSDPGQPLSGNTIYF
TGTGCCAGCAGTGACCCCGGACAGCCACTTTCTGGAAACACCATATATTTT
>-|TRBJ2-1|TRBV9|TRBD2
CASSPSPAGGNEQFF
TGTGCCAGCAGCCCCAGCCCAGCGGGGGGAAATGAGCAGTTCTTC
>-|TRBJ1-2|TRBV29-1|TRBD1
CSVTGLDYGYTF
TGCAGCGTGACAGGGTTAGACTATGGCTACACCTTC
>once|TRBJ1-5|TRBV5-1|-
CASSLGRGSNQPQHF
TGCGCCAGCAGCTTGGGACGGGGTAGCAATCAGCCCCAGCATTTT
>-|TRBJ2-7|TRBV19|-
CASSIDGTGTISYEQYF
TGTGCCAGTAGTATAGACGGAACAGGAACAATCTCCTACGAGCAGTACTTC
>-|TRBJ2-1|TRBV25-1|-
CASSEMVGGTYNEQFF
TGTGCCAGCAGTGAAATGGTGGGGGGAACTTACAATGAGCAGTTCTTC
>-|TRBJ2-7|TRBV9|-
CASSVAVSSYEQYF
TGTGCCAGCAGCGTAGCGGTCTCTTCCTACGAGCAGTACTTC
>-|TRBJ1-5|TRBV6-5|TRBD1
CASRTGGGRNQPQHF
TGTGCCAGCAGGACAGGGGGGGGGCGCAATCAGCCCCAGCATTTT
>-|TRBJ1-1|TRBV29-1|TRBD1
CSVGQGGTEAFF
TGCAGCGTTGGACAGGGCGGAACTGAAGCTTTCTTT
>-|TRBJ1-2|TRBV27|TRBD1
CASKFRDSPGYTF
TGTGCCAGCAAGTTTCGGGACAGCCCTGGCTACACCTTC
>once|TRBJ1-3|TRBV7-9|TRBD1
CASSTDREYGNTIYF
TGTGCCAGCAGCACGGACAGGGAATATGGAAACACCATATATTTT
>-|TRBJ2-1|TRBV12-5|TRBD2
CASGTSSQYNEQFF
TGTGCTAGTGGGACTAGCAGTCAGTACAATGAGCAGTTCTTC
>-|TRBJ2-2|TRBV25-1|-
CAVQGANTGELFF
TGTGCCGTGCAAGGGGCGAACACCGGGGAGCTGTTTTTT
>once|TRBJ1-3|TRBV30|TRBD1
CASVDRGLIYSGNTIYF
TGTGCCTCGGTGGACAGGGGCCTCATTTACTCTGGAAACACCATATATTTT
>-|TRBJ2-3|TRBV27|TRBD2
CASSWTSPDTQYF
TGTGCCAGCAGTTGGACTAGCCCAGATACGCAGTATTTT
>-|TRBJ2-1|TRBV7-3|-
CASSSLTGEQFF
TGTGCCAGCAGCTCCTTAACGGGGGAGCAGTTCTTC
>-|TRBJ2-3|TRBV9|TRBD2
CASSVAVAGGREDTQYF
TGTGCCAGCAGCGTAGCCGTCGCGGGGGGCCGAGAAGATACGCAGTATTTT
>-|TRBJ2-2|TRBV18|-
CASSPLTVGLKEELFF
TGTGCCAGCTCACCACTAACCGTCGGGTTGAAAGAGGAGCTGTTTTTT
>-|TRBJ2-6|TRBV2|-
CASGPGTGANVLTF
TGTGCCAGCGGCCCAGGGACTGGGGCCAACGTCCTGACTTTC
>-|TRBJ2-1|TRBV5-6|-
CASSLGLAYNEQFF
TGTGCCAGCAGCTTGGGACTAGCCTACAATGAGCAGTTCTTC
>-|TRBJ2-3|TRBV5-6|TRBD1
CASGGTGAGGPDTQYF
TGTGCCAGCGGGGGGACAGGGGCGGGGGGCCCAGATACGCAGTATTTT
>few|TRBJ1-4|TRBV6-1|-
CASSDSGRAFHF
TGTGCCAGCAGTGACTCAGGCAGGGCTTTTCACTTT
>-|TRBJ2-3|TRBV7-3|TRBD2
CASSLGEGTQYF
TGTGCCAGCAGCTTAGGGGAGGGAACGCAGTATTTT
>-|TRBJ1-2|TRBV11-2|TRBD1
CASSLTGFDYGYTF
TGTGCCAGCAGCTTGACAGGGTTCGACTATGGCTACACCTTC
>-|TRBJ1-1|TRBV9|-
CASSALRSLEAFF
TGTGCCAGCAGCGCTTTGAGATCCCTTGAAGCTTTCTTT
>-|TRBJ2-1|TRBV29-1|TRBD2
CSGRTSGYNEQFF
TGCAGCGGACGGACTAGCGGATACAATGAGCAGTTCTTC